Below, 27 T cell receptor beta chains from the same sample are listed, as sequenced in a study of CD8 T cells in Susac syndrome. A quantity of about 0.5 to 1 ug RNA underwent reverse transcription using random hexamers. MiXCR, applied by TCRdb to the immunoSEQ multiplex PCR reads, yields one record per CDR3 protein. The table lists some 190,000 distinct CDR3 sequences, 93% of them singletons. Sequences were obtained from CD4+ T cells from PBMCs. These receptors were collected from a human donor in good health.

This chain joins TRBV3-1 and TRBJ1-2, with D unresolved. V was cut by 4 bases and J by 4 bases, with 10 bases left in between. The CDR3 contains 13 residues. Germline V CDR1 and CDR2: LGHDT, YNNKEL (reference sequence). The CDR3 protein is CASSPIASYGYTF. CDR3 bases: TGTGCCAGCAGCCCCATAGCTAGCTATGGCTACACCTTC.

The chain carries TRBV5-1 and TRBJ2-7, with no clear D. The CDR3 runs to 13 residues. CDR1 SGHRS and CDR2 YFSETQ come from the germline V gene. With 2 bases removed from V and 3 bases from J, the gap between germline ends came to 9 bases. CDR3 nucleotide sequence: TGCGCCAGCAGCTTTTCAATAAGCTACGAGCAGTACTTC. This gives the protein CASSFSISYEQYF.

This rearrangement joins TRBV28 to TRBJ2-7; 8 bases match TRBD2. V shed 9 bases, J shed 2 bases, and the junction held 3 bases outside the gene matches. This CDR3 has 12 amino acids. Per germline, CDR1 MDHEN and CDR2 SYDVKM. CDR3 residues: CASREGPYEQYF. As DNA, the CDR3 is TGTGCCAGTCGGGAGGGCCCCTACGAGCAGTACTTC.

This chain joins TRBV19 and TRBJ1-1, with a possible D match to TRBD1 (5 bases). This CDR3 spans 15 amino acids. The germline V and J ends were trimmed by 7 bases and 2 bases, with 17 bases remaining between them. Germline V gene data show CDR1 as LNHDA and CDR2 as SQIVND (reference sequence). The CDR3 is CASTPPGLINTEAFF. As DNA, the CDR3 is TGTGCCAGTACCCCCCCGGGACTAATCAACACTGAAGCTTTCTTT.

The chain uses TRBV5-1 and TRBJ1-1; 8 bases agree with TRBD1. In germline, CDR1 is SGHRS, CDR2 YFSETQ. After removal of 0 bases from V and 4 bases from J, the junction contained 8 bases not matched to a gene. This CDR3 has 16 residues. The chain's CDR3 is CASSLANSGGGTEAFF. The CDR3 nucleotides read TGCGCCAGCAGCTTGGCCAATTCAGGGGGCGGCACTGAAGCTTTCTTT.

The chain couples TRBV7-2 to TRBJ2-1, with D maybe TRBD2 (6 bases). Trimming removed 5 bases at V and 7 bases at J, with 9 bases between. The CDR3 sequence is 12 residues long. Germline V CDR1 and CDR2: SGHTA, FQGNSA. The CDR3: CASSRTKNEQFF. CDR3 bases: TGTGCCAGCAGCAGGACTAAGAATGAGCAGTTCTTC.

The J gene is TRBJ2-7, the V gene TRBV5-1; 10 bases are shared with TRBD2. The CDR3 is made up of 17 amino acids. J was trimmed by 0 bases and V by 1 base; bases with no gene match: 7. Germline V gene data show CDR1 as SGHRS and CDR2 as YFSETQ. The CDR3 DNA reads TGCGCCAGCAGCTTGTGGGCTAGCGGGGGAAACTCCTACGAGCAGTACTTC. Protein product: CASSLWASGGNSYEQYF.

The chain uses TRBV9 and TRBJ2-1; TRBD2 might be the D (7 bases). Germline CDR1 SGDLS, CDR2 YYNGEE. CDR3 length: 16 residues. V dropped 4 bases and J dropped 4 bases, with 18 bases sitting between them. CDR3 sequence: CASSPGRGVLYNEQFF. CDR3 sequence (DNA): TGTGCCAGCAGCCCGGGGAGGGGGGTCCTTTACAATGAGCAGTTCTTC.

The rearrangement links TRBV5-4 to TRBJ2-3; TRBD1 is a possible D gene (6 bases). Germline CDR1 is SGHNT and CDR2 is YYREEE (reference sequence). Trimming took 7 bases from V and 2 from J, leaving 11 bases between them. The CDR3 loop spans 13 amino acids. CDR3 amino acids: CASGTGITDTQYF. The CDR3 DNA reads TGTGCCAGCGGCACAGGGATCACAGATACGCAGTATTTT.

The chain joins TRBV28 to TRBJ2-3; TRBD2 is a possible D gene (6 bases). Trimming pared 6 bases from V and 2 bases from J, leaving 15 bases between. CDR3 length equals 15 residues. Germline V lookup: CDR1 MDHEN, CDR2 SYDVKM. CDR3 bases: TGTGCCAGCAGCCCCGGGACTTTGCTCACAGATACGCAGTATTTT. Its protein is CASSPGTLLTDTQYF.

V gene TRBV30 combines with J gene TRBJ2-5, with D maybe TRBD2 (7 bases). V lost 2 bases and J 1 base, leaving 14 bases between the germline ends. The CDR3 is 15 residues long. The V gene's germline CDR1 is GTSNPN and CDR2 SVGIG (reference sequence). The CDR3 is CAWSSAGARQETQYF. Here the CDR3 DNA reads TGTGCCTGGAGTTCGGCGGGGGCCCGCCAAGAGACCCAGTACTTC. Complete variable domain (other parts from reference TRBV30 and TRBJ2-5): SQTIHQWPATLVQPVGSPLSLECTVEGTSNPNLYWYRQAAGRGLQLLFYSVGIGQISSEVPQNLSASRPQDRQFILSSKKLLLSDSGFYLCAWSSAGARQETQYFGPGTRLLVL.

The J gene is TRBJ1-5, the V gene TRBV12-3 or TRBV12-4, with D maybe TRBD1 (5 bases). V dropped 5 bases and J dropped 3 bases, with 14 bases sitting between them. The CDR3 length is 15 residues. CDR3 sequence: CASSTDGAFNQPQHF. CDR3 DNA: TGTGCCAGCAGTACCGACGGGGCCTTCAATCAGCCCCAGCATTTT.

This clonotype turned up a few times. The gene calls are TRBV6-1 and TRBJ2-6, with TRBD1 matching over 9 bases. From germline, CDR1 is MNHNS and CDR2 SASEGT. After removal of 5 bases from V and 4 bases from J, the junction contained 6 bases not matched to a gene. The CDR3 is 16 amino acids. The CDR3 bases are TGTGCCAGCAGTCGACAGGGGGGCACCGGGGCCAACGTCCTGACTTTC. Translation: CASSRQGGTGANVLTF.

The chain uses TRBV6-2 or TRBV6-3 and TRBJ2-2; weak D call: TRBD1 (6 bases). Between the trimmed V and J ends, which lost 8 bases and 6 bases, there was a span of 13 bases. The CDR3 contains 13 residues. Germline values: CDR1 MNHEY, CDR2 SVGEGT. CDR3 sequence reads: CASLRRGPGELFF. CDR3 nucleotide sequence: TGTGCCAGCCTCCGCAGGGGTCCCGGGGAGCTGTTTTTT.

The J gene is TRBJ2-1, the V gene TRBV11-2; 15 nucleotides line up with TRBD2. The germline CDR1 and CDR2 sequences are SGHAT and FQNNGV. With 1 base clipped from V and 12 bases from J, the junction kept 4 bases outside the gene matches. The CDR3 length is 15 residues. CDR3 coding DNA: TGTGCCAGCAGCTTAGGTCCGGGACTAGCGGGGGGGCAGTTCTTC. Its protein product is CASSLGPGLAGGQFF. The complete variable domain, with remaining parts taken from reference TRBV11-2 and TRBJ2-1, reads EAGVAQSPRYKIIEKRQSVAFWCNPISGHATLYWYQQILGQGPKLLIQFQNNGVVDDSQLPKDRFSAERLKGVDSTLKIQPAKLEDSAVYLCASSLGPGLAGGQFFGPGTRLTVL.

V and J are TRBV7-9 and TRBJ2-7, with D perhaps TRBD1 or TRBD2 (5 bases each). V lost 0 bases to trimming and J lost 3 bases, with 12 bases between them. Germline V gene lookup returns CDR1 SEHNR and CDR2 FQNEAQ (reference sequence). The CDR3 runs 15 residues. This CDR3 reads CASSLATGAGYEQYF. The CDR3 DNA follows: TGTGCCAGCAGCTTAGCTACTGGGGCGGGCTACGAGCAGTACTTC. The full variable domain, in which reference TRBV7-9 and TRBJ2-7 provide the parts outside the CDR3, is DTGVSQNPRHKITKRGQNVTFRCDPISEHNRLYWYRQTLGQGPEFLTYFQNEAQLEKSRLLSDRFSAERPKGSFSTLEIQRTEQGDSAMYLCASSLATGAGYEQYFGPGTRLTVT.

The CDR3 coding sequence is TGCAGTGCTGCCGGACAGGGGGGGAACACCATATATTTT. Translation: CSAAGQGGNTIYF. The chain is built from TRBV20-1 and TRBJ1-3, with TRBD1 matching 10 bases. Germline CDR1 reads DFQATT; CDR2 reads SNEGSKA (reference sequence). This CDR3 comprises 13 residues. The ends lost 5 bases at V and 7 bases at J; junction bases unmatched: 5.

V and J are TRBV29-1 and TRBJ2-2, with D possibly matching TRBD1 (6 bases). V was trimmed by 7 bases and J by 1 base, leaving 10 bases between them. The CDR3 runs 13 residues. CDR1 and CDR2 from the germline V gene are SQVTM and ANQGSEA. The CDR3 DNA follows: TGCAGCGGGGACAAGGGGAACACCGGGGAGCTGTTTTTT. Encoded protein: CSGDKGNTGELFF.

This clonotype was counted once. The chain carries TRBV5-1 and TRBJ1-1; possible D gene TRBD1, 5 bases. The V and J ends lost 0 bases and 4 bases respectively, with 13 bases between them. From germline, CDR1 is SGHRS and CDR2 YFSETQ. The CDR3 spans 15 residues. The CDR3 spells CASSLEVAGSTEAFF. The CDR3 DNA sequence: TGCGCCAGCAGCTTGGAGGTGGCAGGGAGCACTGAAGCTTTCTTT.

The chain carries TRBV5-1 and TRBJ2-5; D gene uncertain. From germline, CDR1 is SGHRS and CDR2 YFSETQ. V was cut by 0 bases and J by 4 bases, with 10 bases left in between. The CDR3 is 14 amino acids. The CDR3 nucleotides are TGCGCCAGCAGCTTGGAGGGCCCGTCAGAGACCCAGTACTTC. Translated, it gives CASSLEGPSETQYF.

The V call is TRBV5-1, the J call TRBJ1-4, with D unresolved. This CDR3 has 13 residues. Germline CDR1 and CDR2: SGHRS and YFSETQ. Between the trimmed V and J ends, which lost 7 bases and 1 base, there was a span of 8 bases. CDR3 nucleotide sequence: TGCGCCAGCCGACAACAAACTAATGAAAAACTGTTTTTT. Amino acid sequence: CASRQQTNEKLFF.

The chain recombines TRBV7-3 with TRBJ2-7; 7 bases align to TRBD1. The germline CDR1 and CDR2 sequences are SGHTA and FQGTGA. Trimming at V came to 2 bases and at J to 2 bases, leaving 6 bases not matched to a gene. The CDR3 runs to 15 residues. Here the CDR3 DNA reads TGTGCCAGCAGCTTACTCCCAGGGGGAACCTACGAGCAGTACTTC. Translated, it gives CASSLLPGGTYEQYF. Supplemented by reference TRBV7-3 and TRBJ2-7, the full variable domain reads GAGVSQTPSNKVTEKGKYVELRCDPISGHTALYWYRQSLGQGPEFLIYFQGTGAADDSGLPNDRFFAVRPEGSVSTLKIQRTERGDSAVYLCASSLLPGGTYEQYFGPGTRLTVT.

This chain uses TRBV19 with TRBJ1-2; 7 bases match TRBD1. This CDR3 region has 15 residues. With V trimmed by 6 bases and J by 5 bases, 12 bases remained unmatched. Germline values: CDR1 LNHDA, CDR2 SQIVND (reference sequence). CDR3 amino acids: CASREPGQPPYGYTF. Written as DNA, the CDR3 is TGTGCCAGTAGGGAACCGGGACAGCCTCCTTATGGCTACACCTTC.

This chain connects TRBV11-1 to TRBJ2-3; 11 nucleotides align to TRBD2. The CDR3 loop spans 17 amino acids. Germline CDR1 is SGHAT and CDR2 is FQDESV (reference sequence). V gave up 5 bases and J gave up 5 bases; unmatched junction bases: 12. The DNA of the CDR3 is TGTGCCAGCAGCCTTAGACTAGCGGGGACCAAAGGAGATACGCAGTATTTT. It specifies CASSLRLAGTKGDTQYF. The full variable domain, in which reference TRBV11-1 and TRBJ2-3 provide the parts outside the CDR3, is EAEVAQSPRYKITEKSQAVAFWCDPISGHATLYWYRQILGQGPELLVQFQDESVVDDSQLPKDRFSAERLKGVDSTLKIQPAELGDSAMYLCASSLRLAGTKGDTQYFGPGTRLTVL.

This clonotype was recorded only once. The chain is built from TRBV7-2 and TRBJ2-1, with unresolved D. The V end was cut by 0 bases, the J end by 9 bases, with 12 bases between. The CDR3 is 14 amino acids. Germline-derived CDR1 and CDR2 are SGHTA and FQGNSA. The CDR3 coding sequence is TGTGCCAGCAGCTTAGCTTTAGTGGGTGCTGAGCAGTTCTTC. Translation: CASSLALVGAEQFF.

The V and J genes are TRBV14 and TRBJ1-1; no reliable D call. In germline, CDR1 is SGHDN, CDR2 FVKESK. The CDR3 runs 12 residues. Trimming took 6 bases from V and 4 from J, leaving 9 bases between them. CDR3 residues: CASRFGVTEAFF. For the CDR3, the DNA is TGTGCCAGCAGATTTGGTGTCACTGAAGCTTTCTTT. The full variable domain, completed using reference TRBV14 and TRBJ1-1, is EAGVTQFPSHSVIEKGQTVTLRCDPISGHDNLYWYRRVMGKEIKFLLHFVKESKQDESGMPNNRFLAERTGGTYSTLKVQPAELEDSGVYFCASRFGVTEAFFGQGTRLTVV.

J is TRBJ2-1 and V is TRBV27; 7 bases fit TRBD2. The CDR3 spans 12 residues. The junction had 7 bases not matched to a gene; V was cut back by 6 bases and J by 11 bases. Germline CDR1 and CDR2: MNHEY and SMNVEV (reference sequence). CDR3 sequence: CASRVTGGKQFF. The CDR3 bases are TGTGCCAGCAGGGTTACCGGGGGGAAGCAGTTCTTC.